This T cell receptor beta chain was documented in a study of identical twins. The study's findings and limits: Beta clonotypes that were abundant in cord blood contained fewer insertions, a pattern absent from memory repertoires.

After template switching added a universal primer site, the resulting cDNA carried unique molecular identifiers. MiXCR, applied by TCRdb to the 5' RACE reads, yields one record per CDR3 protein. The sample records more than 1.5 million distinct CDR3 sequences, more than 30% being singletons. With regard to this clonotype: Its matching antigen is unknown.

The CDR3 sequence is 16 residues long. Donors were all healthy Caucasians. This chain uses TRBV21-1 with TRBJ2-5; the table's D gene call, TRBD1, was not cross checked with the DNA. TRBV21-1 is marked as a pseudogene. Material: cord blood. This clonotype was obtained from a newborn girl in good health. The CDR3 loop reads CASSFQTGSGQETQYF. CDR3 sequence (DNA): TGTGCCAGCAGCTTTCAGACAGGGTCGGGCCAAGAGACCCAGTACTTC.